A single sample gave rise to the 10 T cell receptor beta chains below, sequenced in a study of tumor-infiltrating lymphocytes in primary liver carcinoma. The input was around 530 ng total RNA; TCR beta cDNA was made from it with a constant-region primer. A slightly modified ARM-PCR protocol with three nested multiplex PCR rounds produced these TCR beta libraries. TRBV1-TRBV30 forward primers and a C-beta reverse primer were used in the first two PCR rounds, which each ran for around 10 cycles. TCRdb ran MiXCR on the multiplex PCR reads and lists one entry per CDR3 protein. The table has approximately 190,000 distinct CDR3 sequences, about 82% seen once. The tissue used was unsorted bulk material of 20-30 mg. RNA and DNA were co-extracted from it with the AllPrep DNA/RNA mini kit. Sequencing was carried out using tumor tissue from primary liver carcinoma. All receptors derive from a man aged 40-49 years with primary liver carcinoma and hepatitis B virus infection.

Comment on this clonotype: Because the CDR3 is missing its conserved closing phenylalanine or tryptophan, this is likely a read error. V gene TRBV29-1 combines with J gene TRBJ2-3; maybe TRBD1 (6 bases). With 4 bases removed from V and 3 bases from J, the gap between germline ends came to 20 bases. The CDR3 is 16 amino acids. Germline CDR1 and CDR2: SQVTM and ANQGSEA. The CDR3 nucleotides are TGCAGCGTTGGGGGGACCGGACAGAGTAATACAGATACGCAGTATTCT. Translation gives CSVGGTGQSNTDTQYS.

Of note for this clonotype: An end of the junction does not agree with germline; a read error may underlie this. This chain uses TRBV5-4 with TRBJ1-1; D ambiguous. The CDR3 runs to 13 residues. CDR1 is SGHNT and CDR2 is YYREEE in the germline V gene (reference sequence). CDR3 DNA: TGTGCCAGCAGCGGTACGGAGAACACTGAAGCTTCCTTT. Translating gives CASSGTENTEASF.

Of note for this clonotype: One junction end disagrees with the germline gene, perhaps due to a read error. This chain connects TRBV4-1 to TRBJ2-6; D is perhaps TRBD1 (5 bases). Germline CDR1 and CDR2: MGHRA and YSYEKL. The CDR3 loop spans 18 amino acids. The CDR3 DNA follows: TGCGCCAGCAGTCAGGCCCGCACAGCTCGCTCTGGGGCCAACGTCCTGGCTTTC. It codes for CASSQARTARSGANVLAF.

This clonotype showed up just a few times. This may stem from a read error, because a much larger clone lies one nucleotide away. No conserved phenylalanine or tryptophan is present at the end of the CDR3, so a read error is the likely explanation. This chain uses TRBV5-4 with TRBJ2-3, with D perhaps matching TRBD2 (6 bases). V lost 5 bases, J lost 0 bases, and 10 bases lay in between. The CDR3 consists of 14 residues. The germline CDR1 and CDR2 sequences are SGHNT and YYREEE (reference sequence). The CDR3 region has the DNA TGTGCCAGCAGGGCGGACTATAGCACAGATACGCAGTATTCT. Translated: CASRADYSTDTQYS.

Turning to this clonotype: The junction differs from germline at one of its ends, possibly a read error. CDR3 sequence: CASSQIGDIGELFF. The CDR3 DNA follows: TGCGCCAGCAGCCAAATAGGGGACATCGGGGAGCTGTTTTTT. This sequence joins TRBV14 and TRBJ2-2; TRBD1 is a possible D gene (6 bases). The CDR3 runs 14 residues. Germline assignment: CDR1 SGHDN and CDR2 FVKESK.

Details on this clonotype: One end of the junction does not line up with germline, which may come from a read error. The V and J genes are TRBV4-2 and TRBJ2-7; D is undetermined. CDR1 and CDR2 (germline): LGHNA, YNFKEQ. The CDR3 covers 13 residues. The CDR3 DNA sequence: TGTGCCAGCGGCGTTAGCAGGAGCTACAAGCAGTACTTC. Amino acid sequence: CASGVSRSYKQYF.

This chain connects TRBV29-1 to TRBJ2-3; D possibly corresponds to TRBD2 (6 bases). The CDR3 loop spans 13 amino acids. The germline V gene has CDR1 SQVTM and CDR2 ANQGSEA. V was clipped by 8 bases and J by 11 bases, with 23 bases between them. The CDR3 nucleotides are TGCAGCTTCCGGGCAACTAGCACAGGTATGCAGTATTTT. The encoded protein is CSFRATSTGMQYF.

This clonotype was recorded once. One end of the junction fails to match germline, which may point to a read error. J is TRBJ2-5 and V is TRBV7-8, with TRBD2 identical over 8 bases. This CDR3 has 13 amino acids. Per the germline V gene, CDR1 is SGHVS and CDR2 is FQNEAQ. CDR3 DNA sequence: TGTACCAGCACTCTCGGGGGGGTAGATACCCAGTACTTC. Translated, it gives CTSTLGGVDTQYF.

This chain links TRBV6-2 or TRBV6-3 with TRBJ1-5; 8 bases are a match to TRBD1. The CDR3 spans 13 residues. Germline V CDR1 and CDR2: MNHEY, SVGEGT. Here the CDR3 DNA reads TGTGTCAATTCACAGGACAGGGATCAGCCCCAGCATTTT. Translated, it gives CVNSQDRDQPQHF.

In regard to this clonotype: An end of the junction does not agree with germline; a read error may underlie this. The chain couples TRBV6-1 to TRBJ1-5, with 8 positions matching TRBD1. The CDR3 covers 17 residues. Germline V lookup: CDR1 MNHNS, CDR2 SASEGT. This CDR3 reads CVSIFTFGQGSDQPQHF. CDR3 nucleotide sequence: TGTGTCAGCATATTCACCTTCGGACAGGGAAGCGATCAGCCCCAGCATTTT.